This T cell receptor (beta chain) came from a study of sequential checkpoint blockade in melanoma. The treatment denotes: randomized to nivolumab then ipilimumab (arm A) or the reverse (arm B). The protocol was immunoSEQ multiplex PCR, while the TCRdb copy is restricted to in-frame clones and leaves out a portion. The table shows more than 10,000 clones, with 60% to 80% occurring only once. There are 15 residues in the CDR3. V lost 2 bases and J lost 0, with 6 bases in between. Germline CDR1 reads SGDLS; CDR2 reads YYNGEE. Material: CD8+ T cells sorted from blood (inferred from file names), obtained from a patient given nivolumab and ipilimumab in sequence. This TCR derives from a human patient with melanoma. Some clones in this sample may be carry-over from other donors' samples. The rearrangement joins TRBV9 to TRBJ2-6; perhaps TRBD1 as D (5 bases). Here the CDR3 DNA reads TGTGCCAGCAGCGTCCAGGGCTCTGGGGCCAACGTCCTGACTTTC. Encoded protein: CASSVQGSGANVLTF.